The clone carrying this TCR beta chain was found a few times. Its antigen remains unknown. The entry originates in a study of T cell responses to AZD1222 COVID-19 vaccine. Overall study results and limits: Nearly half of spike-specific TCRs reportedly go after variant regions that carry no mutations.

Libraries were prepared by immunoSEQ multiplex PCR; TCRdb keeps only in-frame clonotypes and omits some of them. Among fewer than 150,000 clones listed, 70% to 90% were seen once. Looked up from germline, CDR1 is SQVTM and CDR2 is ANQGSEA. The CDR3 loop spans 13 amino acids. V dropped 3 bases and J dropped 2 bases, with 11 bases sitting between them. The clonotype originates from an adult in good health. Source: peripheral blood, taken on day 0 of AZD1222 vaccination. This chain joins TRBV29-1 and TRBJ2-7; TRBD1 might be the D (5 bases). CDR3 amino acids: CSVDVDSTYEQYF. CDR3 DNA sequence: TGCAGCGTTGACGTCGACAGCACCTACGAGCAGTACTTC.